This T cell receptor beta chain originates from a study of cytomegalovirus exposure and HLA in healthy donors. Whole-study findings and limits: In a later analysis, parvovirus B19, influenza, CMV and Epstein-Barr virus appeared linked to several top co-occurrence clusters. Donors belonging to an Asian-associated ancestry cluster reportedly showed fewer N-insertions in productive TCRs than the approximately 640-donor mean, according to what a later analysis found.

Both 60 Vbeta primers and 13 Jbeta primers went into the PCR. Libraries were prepared by immunoSEQ multiplex PCR; TCRdb keeps only in-frame clonotypes and omits some of them. The sample records under 130,000 clones, about 80% being singletons. Turning to this clone: What it binds is unknown.

The germline gives CDR1 MGHDK, CDR2 SYGVNS. V lost 4 bases, J lost 4 bases, and 13 bases lay in between. The CDR3 totals 14 residues. The sample comprised PBMCs. The chain recombines TRBV25-1 with TRBJ1-2, with D possibly matching TRBD1 (5 bases). The sequence came from a man between 35 and 55 years old in good health and CMV-seropositive. Written as DNA, the CDR3 is TGTGCCAGCAGTGGGGGGGTTTTTAGCTATGGCTACACCTTC. It yields the protein CASSGGVFSYGYTF.